This T cell receptor beta chain was recovered during a study of CD4+ T cells in melanoma. Profiling relied on immunoSEQ multiplex PCR, and the TCRdb table lists in-frame clones only, not all of them. The table has approximately 110,000 clones, 92% seen once. The V gene lost 6 bases and the J gene lost 5 bases, with 21 bases spanning the gap. CDR1 and CDR2 from the germline V gene are SQVTM and ANQGSEA. CDR3 size: 15 residues. The J gene is TRBJ2-3, the V gene TRBV29-1; D may be TRBD1 or TRBD2 (6 bases each). The material sequenced was peripheral blood. The source is a human donor with melanoma. CDR3 in amino acids: CSVRRAGDLGDTQYF. The CDR3 DNA follows: TGCAGCGTGAGGAGGGCAGGGGACCTTGGAGATACGCAGTATTTT.